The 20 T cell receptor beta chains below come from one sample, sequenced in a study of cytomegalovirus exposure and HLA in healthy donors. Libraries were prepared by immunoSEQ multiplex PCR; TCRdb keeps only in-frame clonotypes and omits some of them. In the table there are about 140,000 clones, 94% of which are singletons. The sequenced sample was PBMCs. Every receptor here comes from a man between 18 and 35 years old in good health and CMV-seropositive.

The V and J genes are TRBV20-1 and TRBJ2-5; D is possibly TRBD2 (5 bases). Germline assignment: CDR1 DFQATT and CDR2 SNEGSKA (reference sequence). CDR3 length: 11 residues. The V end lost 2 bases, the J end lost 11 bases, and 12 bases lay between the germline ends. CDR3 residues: CSARLFPGQYF. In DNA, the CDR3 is TGCAGTGCTAGATTATTCCCGGGACAGTACTTC.

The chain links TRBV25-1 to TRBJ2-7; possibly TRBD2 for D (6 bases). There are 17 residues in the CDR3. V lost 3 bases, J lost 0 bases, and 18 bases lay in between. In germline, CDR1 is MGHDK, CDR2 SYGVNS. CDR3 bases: TGTGCCAGCAGTGAGGGTGGGAGGAGGGTAGGCTCCTACGAGCAGTACTTC. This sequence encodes CASSEGGRRVGSYEQYF.

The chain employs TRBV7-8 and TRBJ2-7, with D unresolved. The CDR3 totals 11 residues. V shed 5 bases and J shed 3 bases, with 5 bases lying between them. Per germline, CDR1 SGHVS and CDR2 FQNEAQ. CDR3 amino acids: CASSPNYEQYF. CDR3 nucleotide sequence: TGTGCCAGCAGCCCAAACTACGAGCAGTACTTC.

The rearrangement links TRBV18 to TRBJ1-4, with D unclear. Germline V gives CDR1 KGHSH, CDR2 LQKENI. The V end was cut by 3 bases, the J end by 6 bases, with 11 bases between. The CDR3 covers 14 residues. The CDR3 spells CASSPRRTDEKLFF. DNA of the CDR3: TGTGCCAGCTCACCCAGGAGGACGGATGAAAAACTGTTTTTT.

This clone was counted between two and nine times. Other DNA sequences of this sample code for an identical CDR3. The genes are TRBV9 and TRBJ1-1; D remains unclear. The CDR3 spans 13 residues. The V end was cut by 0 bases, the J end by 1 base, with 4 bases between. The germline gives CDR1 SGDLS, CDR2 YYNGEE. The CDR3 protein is CASSVGRNTEAFF. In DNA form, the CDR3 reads TGTGCCAGCAGCGTAGGGAGGAACACTGAAGCTTTCTTT.

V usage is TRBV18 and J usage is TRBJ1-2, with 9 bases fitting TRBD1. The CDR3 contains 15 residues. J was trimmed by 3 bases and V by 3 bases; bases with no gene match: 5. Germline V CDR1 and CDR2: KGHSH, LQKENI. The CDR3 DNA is TGTGCCAGCTCACCGTCACAGGGGGCGGACTATGGCTACACCTTC. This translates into CASSPSQGADYGYTF.

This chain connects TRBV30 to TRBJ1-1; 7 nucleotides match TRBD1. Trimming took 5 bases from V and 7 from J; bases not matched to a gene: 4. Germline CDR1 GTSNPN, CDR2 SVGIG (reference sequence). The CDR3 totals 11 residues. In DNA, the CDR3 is TGTGCCTGGGGGGGACAGTATGAAGCTTTCTTT. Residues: CAWGGQYEAFF.

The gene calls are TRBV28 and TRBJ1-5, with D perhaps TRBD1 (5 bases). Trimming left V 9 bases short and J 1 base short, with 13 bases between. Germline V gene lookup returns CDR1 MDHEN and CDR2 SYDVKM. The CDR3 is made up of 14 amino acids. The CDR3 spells CASGGVSSNQPQHF. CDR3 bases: TGTGCCAGTGGGGGGGTAAGCAGCAATCAGCCCCAGCATTTT. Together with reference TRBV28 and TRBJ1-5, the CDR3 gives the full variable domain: DVKVTQSSRYLVKRTGEKVFLECVQDMDHENMFWYRQDPGLGLRLIYFSYDVKMKEKGDIPEGYSVSREKKERFSLILESASTNQTSMYLCASGGVSSNQPQHFGDGTRLSIL.

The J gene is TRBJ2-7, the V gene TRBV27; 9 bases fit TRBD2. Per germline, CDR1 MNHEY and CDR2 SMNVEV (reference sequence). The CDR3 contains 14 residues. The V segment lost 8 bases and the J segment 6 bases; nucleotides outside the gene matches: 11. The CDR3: CASVPNSGSGEQYF. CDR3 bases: TGTGCCAGCGTTCCGAATAGCGGGAGTGGCGAGCAGTACTTC.

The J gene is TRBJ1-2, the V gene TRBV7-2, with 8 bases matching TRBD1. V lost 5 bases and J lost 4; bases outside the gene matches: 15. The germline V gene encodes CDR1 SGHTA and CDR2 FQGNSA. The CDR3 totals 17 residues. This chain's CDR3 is CASSQGQGRLPPYGYTF. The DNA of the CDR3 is TGTGCCAGCAGCCAAGGACAGGGCCGGCTTCCTCCCTATGGCTACACCTTC.

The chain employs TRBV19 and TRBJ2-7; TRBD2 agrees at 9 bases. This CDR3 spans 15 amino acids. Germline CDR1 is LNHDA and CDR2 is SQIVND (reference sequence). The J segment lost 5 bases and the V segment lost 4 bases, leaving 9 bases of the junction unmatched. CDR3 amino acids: CASSTPGAGGNEQYF. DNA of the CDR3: TGTGCCAGTAGTACCCCCGGAGCGGGAGGAAACGAGCAGTACTTC.

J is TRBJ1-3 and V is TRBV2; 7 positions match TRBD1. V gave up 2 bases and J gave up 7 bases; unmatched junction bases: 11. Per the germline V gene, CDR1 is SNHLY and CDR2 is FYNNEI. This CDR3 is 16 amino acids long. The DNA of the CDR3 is TGTGCCAGCAGTGAAACCGGGACAGCCTCGGGGAACACCATATATTTT. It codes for CASSETGTASGNTIYF. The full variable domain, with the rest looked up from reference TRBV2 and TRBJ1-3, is EPEVTQTPSHQVTQMGQEVILRCVPISNHLYFYWYRQILGQKVEFLVSFYNNEISEKSEIFDDQFSVERPDGSNFTLKIRSTKLEDSAMYFCASSETGTASGNTIYFGEGSWLTVV.

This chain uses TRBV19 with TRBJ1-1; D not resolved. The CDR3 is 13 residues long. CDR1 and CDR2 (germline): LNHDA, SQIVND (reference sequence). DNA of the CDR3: TGTGCTGCGTATTCCCCGGGGAACACTGAAGCTTTCTTT. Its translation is CAAYSPGNTEAFF.

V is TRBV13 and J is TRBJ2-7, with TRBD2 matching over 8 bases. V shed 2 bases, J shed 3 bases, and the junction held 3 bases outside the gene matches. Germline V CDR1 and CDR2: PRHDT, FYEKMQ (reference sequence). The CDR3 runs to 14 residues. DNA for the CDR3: TGTGCCAGCAGCTTAAGCGGGAGCCTCTACGAGCAGTACTTC. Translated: CASSLSGSLYEQYF. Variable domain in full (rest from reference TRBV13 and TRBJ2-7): AAGVIQSPRHLIKEKRETATLKCYPIPRHDTVYWYQQGPGQDPQFLISFYEKMQSDKGSIPDRFSAQQFSDYHSELNMSSLELGDSALYFCASSLSGSLYEQYFGPGTRLTVT.

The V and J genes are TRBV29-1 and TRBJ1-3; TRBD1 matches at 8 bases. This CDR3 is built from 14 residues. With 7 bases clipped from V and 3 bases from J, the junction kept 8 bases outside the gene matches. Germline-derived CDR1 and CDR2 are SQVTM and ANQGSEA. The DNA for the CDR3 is TGCAGCGCTGACACAGGGGGATATGGAAACACCATATATTTT. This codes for CSADTGGYGNTIYF.

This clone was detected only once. CDR3 protein: CASSFVTGIEAFF. CDR3 coding DNA: TGTGCCAGCAGTTTCGTGACAGGGATCGAAGCTTTCTTT. This rearrangement joins TRBV6-5 to TRBJ1-1; 7 positions agree with TRBD1. CDR3 length equals 13 residues. After removal of 4 bases from V and 8 bases from J, the junction contained 7 bases not matched to a gene. In germline, CDR1 is MNHEY, CDR2 SVGAGI.

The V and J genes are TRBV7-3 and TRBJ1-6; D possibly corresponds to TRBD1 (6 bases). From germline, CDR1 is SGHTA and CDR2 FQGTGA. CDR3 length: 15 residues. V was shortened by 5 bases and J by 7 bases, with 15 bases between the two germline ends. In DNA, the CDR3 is TGTGCCAGCAGCCTGGGGGGGCTTGGGAATTCACCCCTCCACTTT. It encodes CASSLGGLGNSPLHF.

The CDR3 sequence: CASSRDRRRETQYF. The CDR3 nucleotides are TGTGCCAGCAGTAGGGACAGGCGAAGGGAGACCCAGTACTTC. The chain recombines TRBV27 with TRBJ2-5; 8 bases are a match to TRBD1. Germline loops: CDR1 MNHEY, CDR2 SMNVEV (reference sequence). V dropped 5 bases and J dropped 5; count of bases not matched to a gene: 7. The CDR3 covers 14 residues.

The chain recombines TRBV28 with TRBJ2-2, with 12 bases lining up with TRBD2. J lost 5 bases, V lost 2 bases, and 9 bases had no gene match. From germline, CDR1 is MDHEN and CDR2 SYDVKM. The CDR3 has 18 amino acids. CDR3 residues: CASSLGLAGGPGTGELFF. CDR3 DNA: TGTGCCAGCAGTTTAGGGCTAGCGGGAGGGCCTGGAACCGGGGAGCTGTTTTTT. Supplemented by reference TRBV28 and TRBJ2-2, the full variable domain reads DVKVTQSSRYLVKRTGEKVFLECVQDMDHENMFWYRQDPGLGLRLIYFSYDVKMKEKGDIPEGYSVSREKKERFSLILESASTNQTSMYLCASSLGLAGGPGTGELFFGEGSRLTVL.

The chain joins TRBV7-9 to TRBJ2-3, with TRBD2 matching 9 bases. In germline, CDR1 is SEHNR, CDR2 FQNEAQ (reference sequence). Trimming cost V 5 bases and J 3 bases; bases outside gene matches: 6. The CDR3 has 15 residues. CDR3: CASSPGTSPTDTQYF. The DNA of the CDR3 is TGTGCCAGCAGCCCCGGGACTAGCCCAACAGATACGCAGTATTTT. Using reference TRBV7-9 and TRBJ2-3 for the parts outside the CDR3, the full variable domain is DTGVSQNPRHKITKRGQNVTFRCDPISEHNRLYWYRQTLGQGPEFLTYFQNEAQLEKSRLLSDRFSAERPKGSFSTLEIQRTEQGDSAMYLCASSPGTSPTDTQYFGPGTRLTVL.